Listed below are T cell receptor beta chains from one sample, sequenced in a study of cytomegalovirus exposure and HLA in healthy donors. Sequencing used immunoSEQ multiplex PCR; TCRdb keeps in-frame clones, though not all of them. The repertoire includes 150,000 or so clones, about 86% of them detected once, and 1.4% sits in the top ten. The sample was PBMCs. These TCRs come from a woman in her 30s in good health and CMV-seronegative. Both conserved end residues are part of each CDR3. The D gene is left open where the match is weak. Size tells how often a clone was seen (once, few, many) or the class of an expanded clone, and some rows leave it out.

V	D	size	J	DNA	CDR3
TRBV7-9	TRBD2	-	TRBJ2-1	TGTGCCAGCAGCTTAGGCCAGGGAGGGTACAATGAGCAGTTCTTC	CASSLGQGGYNEQFF
TRBV27	-	-	TRBJ2-7	TGTGCCAGCAGTTTATCACCCAGCTACGAGCAGTACTTC	CASSLSPSYEQYF
TRBV27	-	-	TRBJ2-3	TGTGCCAGCAGTTTACGGCAGGCTACAGATACGCAGTATTTT	CASSLRQATDTQYF
TRBV7-9	-	-	TRBJ1-5	TGTGCCAGCAGCTTAGATGACAGCTCGAATCAGCCCCAGCATTTT	CASSLDDSSNQPQHF
TRBV19	TRBD1	-	TRBJ1-5	TGTGCCAGTATCGGGACAGGGTACCAGCCCCAGCATTTT	CASIGTGYQPQHF
TRBV6-4	TRBD1	-	TRBJ2-1	TGTGCCACCAGCGGGGACAGGGAAGCCTACAATGAGCAGTTCTTC	CATSGDREAYNEQFF
TRBV5-1	-	once	TRBJ1-3	TGCGCCAGCAGCGCGGCGGGGAGGTCTGGAAACACCATATATTTT	CASSAAGRSGNTIYF
TRBV2	-	-	TRBJ1-2	TGTGCCAGCATTGGACAGTTCCGGGACTATGGCTACACCTTC	CASIGQFRDYGYTF
TRBV7-9	-	-	TRBJ2-1	TGTGCCAGCAGCCGTCCTGAGGATGAGCAGTTCTTC	CASSRPEDEQFF
TRBV7-8	TRBD1	-	TRBJ1-2	TGTGCCAGCAGCTTGGACAGGGTGTATGGCTACACCTTC	CASSLDRVYGYTF
TRBV6-5	TRBD2	-	TRBJ2-2	TGTGCCAGCAGACCGCGGGGGGGTGGGGAGCTGTTTTTT	CASRPRGGGELFF
TRBV5-1	-	few	TRBJ2-1	TGCGCCAGCAGCCTGGGGACTTTCTATGAGCAGTTCTTC	CASSLGTFYEQFF
TRBV27	-	once	TRBJ2-7	TGTGCCAGCAGTTCCCGGGGGTTTTACGAGCAGTACTTC	CASSSRGFYEQYF
TRBV6-5	TRBD1	once	TRBJ1-2	TGTGCCAGCAGACCGACGTGGGACAGGGTCGGGAGCTACACCTTC	CASRPTWDRVGSYTF
TRBV5-1	-	-	TRBJ1-1	TGCGCCAGCAGCTTGGACGGAGGGGACACTGAAGCTTTCTTT	CASSLDGGDTEAFF
TRBV5-6	TRBD1	-	TRBJ2-5	TGTGCCAGCAGCTTGTTCGGGACAGGGGGAAGTGTAGAGACCCAGTACTTC	CASSLFGTGGSVETQYF
TRBV5-1	-	-	TRBJ2-6	TGCGCCAGCAGCTTGGAAGACAGCCACTCTGGGGCCAACGTCCTGACTTTC	CASSLEDSHSGANVLTF
TRBV6-5	-	-	TRBJ2-3	TGTGCCAGCAGTCGGGGGATTATGGATACGCAGTATTTT	CASSRGIMDTQYF
TRBV7-9	-	-	TRBJ1-2	TGTGCCAGCAGCTTTGGCCGGGGCTATGGCTACACCTTC	CASSFGRGYGYTF
TRBV7-9	-	-	TRBJ1-1	TGTGCCAGCACCGAGATGTACACTGAAGCTTTCTTT	CASTEMYTEAFF
TRBV7-9	-	-	TRBJ1-2	TGTGCCAGCAGTGAAGACGGAGAGTATGGCTACACCTTC	CASSEDGEYGYTF
TRBV7-2	TRBD2	-	TRBJ2-3	TGTGCCAGCAGGGCCGCCGCGGGGGGGAGCACAGATACGCAGTATTTT	CASRAAAGGSTDTQYF
TRBV4-3	-	-	TRBJ2-5	TGCGCCAGCAGCCAGCACAGACTAGATCCGGCAGAGACCCAGTACTTC	CASSQHRLDPAETQYF
TRBV6-5	TRBD1	-	TRBJ2-7	TGTGCCAGCAGACTACGGACAGGAGTCCCCTACGAGCAGTACTTC	CASRLRTGVPYEQYF
TRBV10-1	TRBD1	-	TRBJ2-7	TGCGCCAGCAGCGACGGACAGGGAAACTACGAGCAGTACTTC	CASSDGQGNYEQYF
TRBV27	-	-	TRBJ1-1	TGTGCCAGCAGTTGGGGCAAGAACACTGAAGCTTTCTTT	CASSWGKNTEAFF
TRBV18	TRBD2	-	TRBJ2-3	TGTGCCAGCTCACCACGAGCTAGCGGGGCCACAGATACGCAGTATTTT	CASSPRASGATDTQYF
TRBV4-1	TRBD1	-	TRBJ1-1	TGCGCCAGCAGCCAAGGGCAGGGGGCGTATTCTGAAGCTTTCTTT	CASSQGQGAYSEAFF
TRBV30	TRBD1	few	TRBJ1-2	TGTGCCTGCGACAGGGTTTATGGCTACACCTTC	CACDRVYGYTF
TRBV27	TRBD2	-	TRBJ2-7	TGTGCCAGCAGTCCCCTGGGGACTCGGGGGGGTAATGGCTCCTACGAGCAGTACTTC	CASSPLGTRGGNGSYEQYF
TRBV7-2	TRBD1	-	TRBJ2-7	TGTGCCAGCAGCTTAGTTGGACAGGGCAATTACGAGCAGTACTTC	CASSLVGQGNYEQYF
TRBV13	TRBD1	once	TRBJ1-6	TGTGCCAGCAGCTATACAGGGGGCTCGTTGGATTCACCCCTCCACTTT	CASSYTGGSLDSPLHF
TRBV5-1	TRBD1	-	TRBJ1-2	TGCGCCAGCAGCACACCGGGACAGCTAGCTAACTATGGCTACACCTTC	CASSTPGQLANYGYTF
TRBV6-5	-	-	TRBJ1-5	TGTGCCAGCAGTTATAGTGAGGGAAACGAGCCCCAGCATTTT	CASSYSEGNEPQHF
TRBV4-2	TRBD2	-	TRBJ2-5	TGTGCCAGCAGCCAAGAGGGGGGAGTGGGACTATTAGGAGAGACCCAGTACTTC	CASSQEGGVGLLGETQYF
TRBV18	-	few	TRBJ1-2	TGTGCCAGCTCACCAGAGGCAGGGGAGCACTATGGCTACACCTTC	CASSPEAGEHYGYTF
TRBV27	-	-	TRBJ1-2	TGTGCCAGCAGCTCCACAGGGACCTATGGCTACACCTTC	CASSSTGTYGYTF
TRBV19	-	-	TRBJ1-5	TGTGCCAGTAGTACGACAGGTAGTAATAGCAATCAGCCCCAGCATTTT	CASSTTGSNSNQPQHF
TRBV20-1	-	-	TRBJ2-1	TGCAGTGCAACCAGGGGTAATGAGCAGTTCTTC	CSATRGNEQFF
TRBV9	TRBD1	-	TRBJ2-5	TGTGCCAGCAGCATGCAGGACAGGGAGGACGAGACCCAGTACTTC	CASSMQDREDETQYF
TRBV19	-	-	TRBJ1-1	TGTGCCAGTACGAGGAACACTGAAGCTTTCTTT	CASTRNTEAFF
TRBV5-6	TRBD2	-	TRBJ2-5	TGTGCCAGCAGCTTGGATTTTCGGGCGGGGGATGAGACCCAGTACTTC	CASSLDFRAGDETQYF
TRBV29-1	-	-	TRBJ2-7	TGCAGCGTCGAGATACAGGGTCGAACCTACGAGCAGTACTTC	CSVEIQGRTYEQYF
TRBV18	-	-	TRBJ1-1	TGTGCCAGCTCACCAAACAAACAGGGATGGGACACTGAAGCTTTCTTT	CASSPNKQGWDTEAFF
TRBV6-1	-	few	TRBJ1-6	TGTGCCAGCAGTGAAAGGAGCGGGAGTAATTCACCCCTCCACTTT	CASSERSGSNSPLHF
TRBV5-1	-	-	TRBJ1-1	TGCGCCAGCAGCTCGGCGGTTAGCACTGAAGCTTTCTTT	CASSSAVSTEAFF
TRBV7-2	TRBD1	-	TRBJ2-4	TGTGCCAGCAGCTTGGGACAGTCAAACATTCAGTACTTC	CASSLGQSNIQYF
TRBV7-2	TRBD1	few	TRBJ1-6	TGTGCCAGCAGCTTAGCGGGACAGCTTAATTCACCCCTCCACTTT	CASSLAGQLNSPLHF
TRBV6-5	-	-	TRBJ1-1	TGTGCCAGCAGTTACTCTAGGGGTTACACTGAAGCTTTCTTT	CASSYSRGYTEAFF
TRBV9	TRBD1	-	TRBJ1-2	TGTGCCAGCAGCAACTCTGGGGACAGTCGAGGCTACACCTTC	CASSNSGDSRGYTF
TRBV15	-	once	TRBJ1-1	TGTGCCACCAGCAGAGGCCTAAATAGCGGAGCTTTCTTT	CATSRGLNSGAFF
TRBV25-1	-	-	TRBJ1-1	TGTGCCAGCACCATCAATGGGGGGTACACTGAAGCTTTCTTT	CASTINGGYTEAFF
TRBV5-6	TRBD1	-	TRBJ2-4	TGTGCCAGCAGCCTAGAACAGGGGCCCGACATTCAGTACTTC	CASSLEQGPDIQYF
TRBV7-2	TRBD1	-	TRBJ1-1	TGTGCCAGCGGGGACAGCATGAACACTGAAGCTTTCTTT	CASGDSMNTEAFF
TRBV2	TRBD1	-	TRBJ1-1	TGTGCCAGCAGGGAGGCAGGGGGCCAGAGAACTGAAGCTTTCTTT	CASREAGGQRTEAFF
TRBV10-3	-	-	TRBJ1-3	TGTGCCATCAGTGAGTCAGGAGGGACTGGAAACACCATATATTTT	CAISESGGTGNTIYF
TRBV27	-	-	TRBJ2-5	TGTGCCAGCAGTTTCGGGTTCGGCCTTCAATCGGGTGAGACCCAGTACTTC	CASSFGFGLQSGETQYF
TRBV14	-	-	TRBJ2-7	TGTGCCAGCAGCAAACAGGCGGGGACAGTATCCTACGAGCAGTACTTC	CASSKQAGTVSYEQYF